This TCR beta chain derives from a study of a mutant IDH1 vaccine in newly diagnosed glioma. Using immunoSEQ multiplex PCR, the repertoire was profiled, and TCRdb retains in-frame clones only, with some absent. The sample holds roughly 43,000 clones, about 75% seen once. With regard to this clone: Its antigen is undetermined.

Time point denoted: week 23, last vaccination. What each vaccine dose contained was 300 ug of mutant IDH1 20-mer peptide, accompanied by topical imiquimod. The germline V and J ends were trimmed by 4 bases and 1 base, with 11 bases remaining between them. CDR1 MNHNS and CDR2 SASEGT come from the germline V gene. This CDR3 spans 16 amino acids. The sequence was obtained from a man aged 50-60 years with glioma. The V call is TRBV6-1, the J call TRBJ2-6; D is ambiguous. Here the sequenced sample was PBMCs, taken from a glioma patient whose treatment included an IDH1 peptide vaccine. The CDR3 nucleotides are TGTGCCAGCAGTGGTCTGTTCATGTCTGGGGCCAACGTCCTGACTTTC. Residues: CASSGLFMSGANVLTF.